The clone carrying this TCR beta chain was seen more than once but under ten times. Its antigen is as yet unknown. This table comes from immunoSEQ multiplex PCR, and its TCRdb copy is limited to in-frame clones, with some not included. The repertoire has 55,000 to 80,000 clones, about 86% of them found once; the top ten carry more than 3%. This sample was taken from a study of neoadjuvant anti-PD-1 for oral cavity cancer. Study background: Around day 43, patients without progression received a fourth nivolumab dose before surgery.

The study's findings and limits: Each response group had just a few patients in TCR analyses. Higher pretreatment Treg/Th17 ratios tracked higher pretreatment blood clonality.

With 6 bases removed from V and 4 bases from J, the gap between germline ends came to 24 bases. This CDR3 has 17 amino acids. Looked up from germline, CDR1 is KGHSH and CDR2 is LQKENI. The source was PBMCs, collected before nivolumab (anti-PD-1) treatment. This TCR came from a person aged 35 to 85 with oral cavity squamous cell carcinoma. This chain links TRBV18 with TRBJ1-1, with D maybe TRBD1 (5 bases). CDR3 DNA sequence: TGTGCCAGCTCCCAAGTGAACCAAGGTTCGAGGGGCACTGAAGCTTTCTTT. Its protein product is CASSQVNQGSRGTEAFF.